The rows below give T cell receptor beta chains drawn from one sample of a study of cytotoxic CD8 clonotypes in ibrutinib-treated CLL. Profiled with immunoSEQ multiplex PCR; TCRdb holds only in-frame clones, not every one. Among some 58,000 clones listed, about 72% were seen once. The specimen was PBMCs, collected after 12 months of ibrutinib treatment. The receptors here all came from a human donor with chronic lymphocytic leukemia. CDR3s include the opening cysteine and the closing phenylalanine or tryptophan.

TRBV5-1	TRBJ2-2	CASSLNMGLGGELFF
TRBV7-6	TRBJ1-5	CASSQRAGDQPQHF
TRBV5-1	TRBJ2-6	CASSTGDGTGANVLTF
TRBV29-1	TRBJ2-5	CSAVALGETQYF
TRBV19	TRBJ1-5	CASSIVAGARQPQHF
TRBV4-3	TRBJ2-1	CASSLLRPDNEQFF
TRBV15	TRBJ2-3	CATSEGSPSTDTQYF
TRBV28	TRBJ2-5	CASRQGEETQYF
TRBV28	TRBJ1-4	CASSSRDRPFNEKLFF
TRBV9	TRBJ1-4	CASSARTGMGEKLFF
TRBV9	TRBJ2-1	CASSVVGTDNEQFF
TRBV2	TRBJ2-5	CASSPKGTVETQYF
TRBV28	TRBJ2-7	CASSYRTGGWQYF
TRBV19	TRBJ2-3	CASSIQRRGPDTQYF
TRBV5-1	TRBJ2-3	CASRRTSGRGSTDTQYF
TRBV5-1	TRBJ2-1	CASSPPWDSYNEQFF
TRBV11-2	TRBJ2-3	CASSLDPADTQYF
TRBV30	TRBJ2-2	CAWRAFTGANTGELFF
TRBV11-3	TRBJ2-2	CASSQDRANTGELFF
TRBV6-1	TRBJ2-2	CASSEMGQGRGGELFF
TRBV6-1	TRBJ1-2	CASSEGWTNYGYTF
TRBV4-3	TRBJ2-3	CASSQLAGESADTQYF
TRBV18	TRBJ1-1	CASSPGPNTEAFF
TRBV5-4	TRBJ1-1	CASSRRQGASEAFF
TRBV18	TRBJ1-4	CASSPQSGEKLFF
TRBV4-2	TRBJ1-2	CASSQDPRQGPRANYGYTF
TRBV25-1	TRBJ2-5	CASSGLAGGGETQYF
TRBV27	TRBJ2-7	CASSAATSGSYEQYF
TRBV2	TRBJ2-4	CASSSKNIQYF